Below, 29 T cell receptor beta chains from the same sample are listed, as sequenced in a study of identifying expanded T cells in peripheral blood (dated by TCRdb to about 2019). The library was generated by the immunoSEQ multiplex PCR assay. What TCRdb holds here is the immuneACCESS table cut down to in-frame rearrangements. Part of the clones is not present; checked against another copy, under half of the missing clones reflect an unresolved V gene, and the others are unexplained. Across this sample there are 95,000 to 100,000 clones, with roughly 85% seen only once. Roughly 17% of the sample is taken by the ten largest. The sample comprised blood. Source of these receptors: a person between 18 and 70 years old in good health.

This chain joins TRBV4-3 and TRBJ2-7; 14 nucleotides match TRBD2. In germline, CDR1 is LGHNA, CDR2 YSLEER. After removal of 1 base from V and 3 bases from J, the junction contained 2 bases not matched to a gene. CDR3 length equals 16 residues. CDR3 amino acids: CASSQGLAGGIYEQYF. The CDR3, as DNA: TGCGCCAGCAGCCAAGGACTAGCGGGGGGGATCTACGAGCAGTACTTC.

V is TRBV4-3 and J is TRBJ1-1; maybe TRBD1 (5 bases). The CDR3 spans 15 residues. Trimming removed 0 bases from V and 6 bases from J, with 14 bases in between. Germline assignment: CDR1 LGHNA and CDR2 YSLEER. DNA of the CDR3: TGCGCCAGCAGCCAAGAGTCGGGGGTCGGGGCTGAAGCTTTCTTT. Residues: CASSQESGVGAEAFF.

The genes are TRBV7-9 and TRBJ1-1, with D perhaps TRBD1 (5 bases). CDR3 length equals 15 residues. The germline V gene encodes CDR1 SEHNR and CDR2 FQNEAQ (reference sequence). With 5 bases removed from V and 4 bases from J, the gap between germline ends came to 17 bases. Here the CDR3 reads CASSPPLLGVTEAFF. The CDR3 DNA follows: TGTGCCAGCAGCCCCCCCCTCCTGGGGGTCACTGAAGCTTTCTTT. The entire variable domain, with the rest obtained from reference TRBV7-9 and TRBJ1-1, is as follows: DTGVSQNPRHKITKRGQNVTFRCDPISEHNRLYWYRQTLGQGPEFLTYFQNEAQLEKSRLLSDRFSAERPKGSFSTLEIQRTEQGDSAMYLCASSPPLLGVTEAFFGQGTRLTVV.

The chain couples TRBV7-2 to TRBJ1-1; TRBD1 aligns across 8 bases. The CDR3 runs to 15 residues. Looked up from germline, CDR1 is SGHTA and CDR2 is FQGNSA. The J segment lost 5 bases and the V segment lost 2 bases, leaving 7 bases of the junction unmatched. CDR3 in DNA: TGTGCCAGCAGCTTATGGGGCAGGGGGCGGACTGAAGCTTTCTTT. It codes for CASSLWGRGRTEAFF.

This chain connects TRBV7-2 to TRBJ1-4; the D is unclear. The CDR3 covers 11 residues. Germline V gives CDR1 SGHTA, CDR2 FQGNSA. Between the trimmed V and J ends, which lost 4 bases and 11 bases, there was a span of 8 bases. CDR3 region: CASSSDWKLFF. The CDR3 bases are TGTGCCAGCAGCTCGGACTGGAAACTGTTTTTT.

This clone was seen a single time. The chain has TRBV7-9 and TRBJ1-1; possible D gene TRBD1, 6 bases. The length of the CDR3 is 17 residues. Germline V gene lookup returns CDR1 SEHNR and CDR2 FQNEAQ (reference sequence). The V gene lost 1 base and the J gene lost 1 base, with 16 bases spanning the gap. CDR3 sequence (DNA): TGTGCCAGCAGCTTAGTTGGGGGCTACTACGGGAACACTGAAGCTTTCTTT. Its protein product is CASSLVGGYYGNTEAFF.

Turning to this clone: The junction shows a germline mismatch at one end, possibly a read error. The chain employs TRBV4-3 and TRBJ1-2; D is uncertain. From germline, CDR1 is LGHNA and CDR2 YSLEER. The CDR3 totals 15 residues. As DNA, the CDR3 is TGCGCCAGCAGCCCAGGCCGCAGAAAAAACTATGGCTACATCTTC. It codes for CASSPGRRKNYGYIF.

This chain uses TRBV4-1 with TRBJ2-7; maybe TRBD2 (6 bases). This CDR3 spans 17 amino acids. Trimming took off 1 base at V and 4 bases at J, with 20 bases between the two ends. In germline, CDR1 is MGHRA, CDR2 YSYEKL. Written as DNA, the CDR3 is TGCGCCAGCAGCCAAGGAAAAGTGGCTAGCGATAAGTACGAGCAGTACTTC. Protein product: CASSQGKVASDKYEQYF.

The rearrangement uses TRBV6-5 and TRBJ2-2; unclear D gene. In germline, CDR1 is MNHEY, CDR2 SVGAGI. V lost 6 bases and J 5 bases, leaving 10 bases between the germline ends. The CDR3 totals 13 residues. The chain's CDR3 is CASSQPGTGELFF. The DNA of the CDR3 is TGTGCCAGCAGCCAGCCAGGTACCGGGGAGCTGTTTTTT.

V usage is TRBV28 and J usage is TRBJ2-4; 9 bases agree with TRBD2. The CDR3 length is 16 residues. Unmatched junction bases numbered 11, after V lost 3 bases and J lost 8 bases. Germline CDR1 is MDHEN and CDR2 is SYDVKM. CDR3 region: CASSFYAGGHKDIQYF. The CDR3 nucleotides are TGTGCCAGCAGTTTTTACGCGGGGGGGCATAAAGACATTCAGTACTTC.

The rearrangement links TRBV27 to TRBJ2-2; 8 bases agree with TRBD2. The germline CDR1 and CDR2 sequences are MNHEY and SMNVEV (reference sequence). Trimming at V came to 4 bases and at J to 5 bases, leaving 0 bases not matched to a gene. This CDR3 spans 13 amino acids. CDR3 sequence reads: CASSSGGTGELFF. The CDR3, as DNA: TGTGCCAGCAGTTCGGGAGGGACCGGGGAGCTGTTTTTT.

The chain is built from TRBV5-4 and TRBJ2-5, with D possibly TRBD1 on 5 matching bases. Trimming left V 0 bases short and J 4 bases short, with 7 bases between. The CDR3 is made up of 13 amino acids. Germline CDR1 SGHNT, CDR2 YYREEE (reference sequence). This CDR3 is CASSLEGRETQYF. DNA for the CDR3: TGTGCCAGCAGCTTGGAGGGGCGAGAGACCCAGTACTTC.

The chain has TRBV27 and TRBJ2-6, with D possibly TRBD2 on 7 matching bases. This CDR3 is 15 amino acids long. The V and J ends lost 7 bases and 4 bases respectively, with 14 bases between them. The germline V gene has CDR1 MNHEY and CDR2 SMNVEV (reference sequence). This CDR3 reads CASTQGGAGANVLTF. CDR3 nucleotide sequence: TGTGCCAGCACTCAAGGGGGGGCAGGGGCCAACGTCCTGACTTTC.

The V and J genes are TRBV9 and TRBJ2-3; D perhaps matches TRBD2 (7 bases). V was clipped by 5 bases and J by 4 bases, with 17 bases between them. Looked up from germline, CDR1 is SGDLS and CDR2 is YYNGEE. The CDR3 totals 15 residues. CDR3: CASSDTAGGPDTQYF. DNA of the CDR3: TGTGCCAGCAGTGATACAGCCGGGGGGCCAGATACGCAGTATTTT.

This chain connects TRBV28 to TRBJ1-5, with 9 bases that match TRBD1. This CDR3 comprises 15 residues. Germline assignment: CDR1 MDHEN and CDR2 SYDVKM. Unmatched junction bases numbered 7, after V lost 6 bases and J lost 4 bases. The chain's CDR3 is CASSPPGQGNQPQHF. CDR3 DNA: TGTGCCAGCAGCCCCCCGGGACAGGGAAATCAGCCCCAGCATTTT.

The V call is TRBV6-4, the J call TRBJ2-1; 7 positions match TRBD1. V dropped 6 bases and J dropped 0; count of bases not matched to a gene: 8. The germline V gene encodes CDR1 MRHNA and CDR2 SNTAGT. This CDR3 contains 16 residues. The CDR3 DNA reads TGTGCCAGCAGAGATTACAGGGGTAGCTCCTACAATGAGCAGTTCTTC. The encoded protein is CASRDYRGSSYNEQFF.

A single count supports this clone. The chain links TRBV6-1 to TRBJ1-5; D call uncertain. The CDR3 extends over 15 amino acids. In germline, CDR1 is MNHNS, CDR2 SASEGT. Trimming pared 1 base from V and 6 bases from J, leaving 13 bases between. The CDR3 coding sequence is TGTGCCAGCAGTGAAGGTCGACGGGGATCTCAGCCCCAGCATTTT. Translation: CASSEGRRGSQPQHF.

The rearrangement joins TRBV15 to TRBJ2-3; D unclear. V was cut by 0 bases and J by 2 bases, with 0 bases left in between. This CDR3 is 12 amino acids long. Germline values: CDR1 LNHNV, CDR2 YYDKDF (reference sequence). The CDR3 region is CATSRDTDTQYF. The CDR3 region has the DNA TGTGCCACCAGCAGAGACACAGATACGCAGTATTTT.

The rearrangement links TRBV7-2 to TRBJ2-5; D is undetermined. CDR1 SGHTA and CDR2 FQGNSA come from the germline V gene. The CDR3 contains 11 residues. V was cut by 4 bases and J by 5 bases, with 5 bases left in between. Written as DNA, the CDR3 is TGTGCCAGCAGCTCTGTGGAGACCCAGTACTTC. Its protein is CASSSVETQYF.

The chain is built from TRBV27 and TRBJ2-7; TRBD1 aligns across 7 bases. Germline V gene lookup returns CDR1 MNHEY and CDR2 SMNVEV (reference sequence). CDR3 length: 16 residues. The J segment lost 5 bases and the V segment lost 2 bases, leaving 12 bases of the junction unmatched. The CDR3 spells CASSLRGVQGLDEQYF. The DNA of the CDR3 is TGTGCCAGCAGTTTAAGAGGGGTACAGGGGTTGGACGAGCAGTACTTC.

The V gene is TRBV7-2, the J gene TRBJ1-2; a possible D gene is TRBD1 (6 bases). Per the germline V gene, CDR1 is SGHTA and CDR2 is FQGNSA. The germline V and J ends were trimmed by 0 bases and 10 bases, with 21 bases remaining between them. The CDR3 consists of 16 residues. Here the CDR3 DNA reads TGTGCCAGCAGCTTAGCAAGTGCGCAGGCCGGGACAACCTACACCTTC. Protein sequence: CASSLASAQAGTTYTF.

The rearrangement links TRBV2 to TRBJ1-4, with D perhaps TRBD1 (6 bases). Germline V lookup: CDR1 SNHLY, CDR2 FYNNEI. CDR3 size: 14 residues. V was cut by 4 bases and J by 8 bases, with 14 bases left in between. The DNA for the CDR3 is TGTGCCAGCAGTGTGATGGCCCAGGGGGAAAAACTGTTTTTT. Translation: CASSVMAQGEKLFF.

The genes are TRBV7-2 and TRBJ2-6; no firm D call. V was shortened by 5 bases and J by 4 bases, with 12 bases between the two germline ends. This CDR3 region has 15 residues. The germline CDR1 and CDR2 sequences are SGHTA and FQGNSA. For the CDR3, the DNA is TGTGCCAGCAGCCCCCGGGCCCAGGGGGCCAACGTCCTGACTTTC. Its protein product is CASSPRAQGANVLTF.

The chain is built from TRBV5-1 and TRBJ2-7; no clear D. V lost 0 bases to trimming and J lost 3 bases, with 10 bases between them. Germline loops: CDR1 SGHRS, CDR2 YFSETQ. The CDR3 runs 14 residues. The CDR3 reads CASSLVVGGYEQYF. As DNA, the CDR3 is TGCGCCAGCAGCTTGGTAGTGGGCGGCTACGAGCAGTACTTC.

V gene TRBV5-4 combines with J gene TRBJ2-1; 7 nucleotides line up with TRBD2. Germline V gene data show CDR1 as SGHNT and CDR2 as YYREEE (reference sequence). CDR3 length: 20 amino acids. V lost 0 bases to trimming and J lost 5 bases; unmatched junction nucleotides: 20. This chain's CDR3 is CASSLETAYHRASGNNEQFF. The CDR3, as DNA: TGTGCCAGCAGCTTGGAAACGGCGTACCATCGGGCTAGCGGAAACAATGAGCAGTTCTTC.

The J gene is TRBJ1-1, the V gene TRBV4-3; the D is unclear. CDR1 is LGHNA, CDR2 YSLEER, per germline. This CDR3 is 15 amino acids long. V shed 0 bases and J shed 1 base, with 9 bases lying between them. CDR3 in amino acids: CASSQDWIANTEAFF. The CDR3 DNA reads as TGCGCCAGCAGCCAAGATTGGATAGCGAACACTGAAGCTTTCTTT.

The chain uses TRBV18 and TRBJ1-1; 9 bases line up with TRBD1. Germline V CDR1 and CDR2: KGHSH, LQKENI. This CDR3 is built from 17 residues. V shed 0 bases and J 5 bases; nucleotides not matched to a gene: 10. CDR3 coding DNA: TGTGCCAGCTCACCACCGGGACAGGGTATCGGAATTACTGAAGCTTTCTTT. Its translation is CASSPPGQGIGITEAFF.

The genes are TRBV5-1 and TRBJ2-3, with a weak D call TRBD2 (6 bases). The germline V gene encodes CDR1 SGHRS and CDR2 YFSETQ. The CDR3 spans 14 residues. The ends were cut back, 2 bases at V and 3 bases at J, with 10 bases in the middle. The CDR3: CASSFYGGTDTQYF. The CDR3 coding sequence is TGCGCCAGCAGCTTCTACGGGGGTACAGATACGCAGTATTTT.

In its sample, this clone was seen many times. The chain uses TRBV6-4 and TRBJ2-2, with D uncertain. V was shortened by 3 bases and J by 2 bases, with 7 bases between the two germline ends. The CDR3 totals 14 residues. Germline V gene sequence: CDR1 MRHNA, CDR2 SNTAGT. The DNA of the CDR3 is TGTGCCAGCAGTGAAGGGCATAACACCGGGGAGCTGTTTTTT. Its translation is CASSEGHNTGELFF.